A selection of T cell receptor beta chains follows, all from one sample in a study of blood T cell repertoires in COVID-19. The assay was immunoSEQ multiplex PCR, and TCRdb's table has in-frame clones only and misses some. The sample yields roughly 250,000 clones, under 90% seen once. Sequencing input: peripheral blood. Receptors were obtained from a woman in her fifties or sixties with active or convalescent COVID-19. CDR3s include the opening cysteine and the closing phenylalanine or tryptophan. Fields, in order: clone size, V gene, D gene, J gene, CDR3 DNA, CDR3 protein. D genes are given only for firm matches. A clone size is listed for some rows: how often the clone was seen (once, few, many), or a class if it is expanded.

clone size: few
V gene: TRBV6-2/TRBV6-3
D gene: NA
J gene: TRBJ2-5
CDR3 DNA: TGTGCCAGCAGTTACTCGACCGGCCGGGGTATGGAGACCCAGTACTTC
CDR3 protein: CASSYSTGRGMETQYF

clone size: NA
V gene: TRBV19
D gene: TRBD1
J gene: TRBJ1-1
CDR3 DNA: TGTGCCAGTAGTAGTAGACAGGGGATGGACACTGAAGCTTTCTTT
CDR3 protein: CASSSRQGMDTEAFF

clone size: NA
V gene: TRBV3-1/TRBV3-2
D gene: TRBD2
J gene: TRBJ2-5
CDR3 DNA: TGTGCCAGCAAGCAAAGGGAGGGGCGCGAGACCCAGTACTTC
CDR3 protein: CASKQREGRETQYF

clone size: NA
V gene: TRBV19
D gene: TRBD1
J gene: TRBJ2-1
CDR3 DNA: TGTGCCACAGGGGGGGGACAGGGGTTCGATGAGCAGTTCTTC
CDR3 protein: CATGGGQGFDEQFF

clone size: few
V gene: TRBV19
D gene: NA
J gene: TRBJ2-1
CDR3 DNA: TGTGCCAGTAGTATAGCGACGGGGTTAATAGACAATGAGCAGTTCTTC
CDR3 protein: CASSIATGLIDNEQFF

clone size: NA
V gene: TRBV7-9
D gene: TRBD2
J gene: TRBJ2-1
CDR3 DNA: TGTGCCAGCAGCTTACCTCCTCGACTAGCGGGGGGAAAAAATGAGCAGTTCTTC
CDR3 protein: CASSLPPRLAGGKNEQFF

clone size: once
V gene: TRBV3-1/TRBV3-2
D gene: TRBD1
J gene: TRBJ2-3
CDR3 DNA: TGTGCCAGCAGCCTGACAGGGGATTTTTCAGATACGCAGTATTTT
CDR3 protein: CASSLTGDFSDTQYF

clone size: NA
V gene: TRBV2
D gene: NA
J gene: TRBJ1-1
CDR3 DNA: TGTGCCAGCAGGCCCCAGACAGCGGGTACTTTGGCTTTCTTT
CDR3 protein: CASRPQTAGTLAFF

clone size: NA
V gene: TRBV5-4
D gene: NA
J gene: TRBJ1-1
CDR3 DNA: TGTGCCAGCAGCCCGAACAGGGCCGCGAACACTGAAGCTTTCTTT
CDR3 protein: CASSPNRAANTEAFF

clone size: once
V gene: TRBV4-2
D gene: NA
J gene: TRBJ1-3
CDR3 DNA: TGTGCCAGCAGCCAGGAAGCCACCGGGGGTCTCGATGGAAACACCATATATTTT
CDR3 protein: CASSQEATGGLDGNTIYF

clone size: NA
V gene: TRBV7-3
D gene: TRBD1
J gene: TRBJ1-2
CDR3 DNA: TGTGCCAGCAGCTTAAACCCGGGACAGAACTATGGCTACACCTTC
CDR3 protein: CASSLNPGQNYGYTF

clone size: NA
V gene: TRBV7-9
D gene: TRBD2
J gene: TRBJ2-1
CDR3 DNA: TGTGCCAGCAGCTCAATACTAGCGGGGTTTGCCGCTTACAATGAGCAGTTCTTC
CDR3 protein: CASSSILAGFAAYNEQFF

clone size: many
V gene: TRBV7-9
D gene: NA
J gene: TRBJ2-4
CDR3 DNA: TGTGCCAGCAGCACAGGGACCGGGGCGGGCAAAAACATTCAGTACTTC
CDR3 protein: CASSTGTGAGKNIQYF

clone size: NA
V gene: TRBV3-1/TRBV3-2
D gene: NA
J gene: TRBJ2-2
CDR3 DNA: TGTGCCAGCAGCCAAGATTCCAGGGCAGGCACCGGGGAGCTGTTTTTT
CDR3 protein: CASSQDSRAGTGELFF

clone size: few
V gene: TRBV6-6
D gene: TRBD2
J gene: TRBJ2-2
CDR3 DNA: TGTGCCACCAGAGCGGGGGACACCACCGGGGAGCTGTTTTTT
CDR3 protein: CATRAGDTTGELFF

clone size: NA
V gene: TRBV7-3
D gene: NA
J gene: TRBJ2-1
CDR3 DNA: TGTGCCAGCAGCTTATCATATGAGCAGTTCTTC
CDR3 protein: CASSLSYEQFF

clone size: once
V gene: TRBV7-9
D gene: NA
J gene: TRBJ1-1
CDR3 DNA: TGTGCCAGCAGCTTAAGGGGGATGGACAGACCCAAAGCTTTCTTT
CDR3 protein: CASSLRGMDRPKAFF

clone size: NA
V gene: TRBV9
D gene: TRBD2
J gene: TRBJ2-1
CDR3 DNA: TGTGCCAGCAGCGTAGATCCTAGCGGGGCCCCTAATGAGCAGTTCTTC
CDR3 protein: CASSVDPSGAPNEQFF

clone size: NA
V gene: TRBV5-6
D gene: TRBD1
J gene: TRBJ1-3
CDR3 DNA: TGTGCCAGCAGCCATTCGACAGGGTCTCTCTCTGGAAACACCATATATTTT
CDR3 protein: CASSHSTGSLSGNTIYF

clone size: NA
V gene: TRBV6-5
D gene: NA
J gene: TRBJ1-4
CDR3 DNA: TGTGCCAGCAGCAGCAGGAATGAAAAACTGTTTTTT
CDR3 protein: CASSSRNEKLFF

clone size: NA
V gene: TRBV4-1
D gene: NA
J gene: TRBJ2-2
CDR3 DNA: TGCGCCAGCAGCCAAGAGTCCCAGAACACCGGGGAGCTGTTTTTT
CDR3 protein: CASSQESQNTGELFF

clone size: NA
V gene: TRBV28
D gene: NA
J gene: TRBJ1-2
CDR3 DNA: TGTGCCAGCAGCTCGGGGAACTATGGCTACACCTTC
CDR3 protein: CASSSGNYGYTF

clone size: NA
V gene: TRBV5-4
D gene: TRBD2
J gene: TRBJ2-3
CDR3 DNA: TGTGCCAGCAGCTTAGCGGGGGGGCGCACAGATACGCAGTATTTT
CDR3 protein: CASSLAGGRTDTQYF

clone size: NA
V gene: TRBV7-9
D gene: NA
J gene: TRBJ1-5
CDR3 DNA: TGTGCCAGCAGACAGGGCAGCAATCAGCCCCAGCATTTT
CDR3 protein: CASRQGSNQPQHF

clone size: NA
V gene: TRBV7-8
D gene: NA
J gene: TRBJ1-4
CDR3 DNA: TGTGCCAGCAGCTCCCTCCGGGGGGCGGGACAAGGAACTAATGAAAAACTGTTTTTT
CDR3 protein: CASSSLRGAGQGTNEKLFF

clone size: NA
V gene: TRBV9
D gene: NA
J gene: TRBJ2-1
CDR3 DNA: TGTGCCAGCAGTGACCCACCCCCCCTAGCGCAGGCGTCCAATGAGCAGTTCTTC
CDR3 protein: CASSDPPPLAQASNEQFF

clone size: NA
V gene: TRBV4-1
D gene: TRBD1
J gene: TRBJ1-2
CDR3 DNA: TGCGCCAGCAGCCAAGACTACAGGGGGGGGCTCTATGGCTACACCTTC
CDR3 protein: CASSQDYRGGLYGYTF

clone size: NA
V gene: TRBV19
D gene: NA
J gene: TRBJ2-5
CDR3 DNA: TGTGCCAGTAGTATAGGGGCTTTAGAGACCCAGTACTTC
CDR3 protein: CASSIGALETQYF

clone size: NA
V gene: TRBV3-1/TRBV3-2
D gene: NA
J gene: TRBJ2-7
CDR3 DNA: TGTGCCAGCAGCCAAGATAGAGGGCAGGGGTGGGCCTACGAGCAGTACTTC
CDR3 protein: CASSQDRGQGWAYEQYF

clone size: NA
V gene: TRBV7-2
D gene: TRBD2
J gene: TRBJ2-3
CDR3 DNA: TGTGCAACCAGAGGGGGACGGGGGGGATACACAGATACGCAGTATTTT
CDR3 protein: CATRGGRGGYTDTQYF

clone size: NA
V gene: TRBV19
D gene: NA
J gene: TRBJ2-7
CDR3 DNA: TGTGCCAGTAGTATGACAGAAATTTACGAGCAGTACTTC
CDR3 protein: CASSMTEIYEQYF

clone size: NA
V gene: TRBV19
D gene: NA
J gene: TRBJ1-3
CDR3 DNA: TGTGCCACATCACGGGAGAGGTCGGCAGGAAACACCATATATTTT
CDR3 protein: CATSRERSAGNTIYF

clone size: NA
V gene: TRBV9
D gene: TRBD1
J gene: TRBJ2-2
CDR3 DNA: TGTGCCAGCAGCGAGGTGACAGGGGCCTTAGGGGTCACCGGGGAGCTGTTTTTT
CDR3 protein: CASSEVTGALGVTGELFF

clone size: NA
V gene: TRBV4-1
D gene: NA
J gene: TRBJ2-7
CDR3 DNA: TGCGCCAGCAGCCAAGACGGGACAACCTTCTACGAGCAGTACTTC
CDR3 protein: CASSQDGTTFYEQYF

clone size: NA
V gene: TRBV4-3
D gene: TRBD1
J gene: TRBJ2-1
CDR3 DNA: TGCGCCAGCAGCCAGTCCCGGACAGGGCGTAGCTCCTACAATGAGCAGTTCTTC
CDR3 protein: CASSQSRTGRSSYNEQFF

clone size: NA
V gene: TRBV9
D gene: NA
J gene: TRBJ2-1
CDR3 DNA: TGTGCCAGCAGCGTAGATTGGGGAGCGTACAATGAGCAGTTCTTC
CDR3 protein: CASSVDWGAYNEQFF

clone size: NA
V gene: TRBV2
D gene: NA
J gene: TRBJ1-6
CDR3 DNA: TGTGCCAGCAGTGACAGGGAAAATTCACCCCTCCACTTT
CDR3 protein: CASSDRENSPLHF